This TCR beta chain was captured in a study of CD8 T cells in ankylosing spondylitis. Each CDR3 protein is one row after TCRdb ran MiXCR on the 5' RACE reads. The sample lists some 240,000 distinct CDR3 sequences, 15% to 20% seen once, with around 33% in the top ten. At least ten counts were recorded for this clonotype. The CDR3 is made up of 15 amino acids. CDR1 MGHRA and CDR2 YSYEKL come from the germline V gene. V shed 2 bases, J shed 5 bases, and the junction held 4 bases outside the gene matches. The sequence was obtained from a male donor with ankylosing spondylitis or in good health (not recorded which). The sequenced material came from blood, either unsorted or a sorted T cell fraction (not recorded which). This rearrangement joins TRBV4-1 to TRBJ2-7; 12 nucleotides agree with TRBD2. CDR3 protein: CASSQLAGGPHEQYF. The CDR3 DNA sequence: TGCGCCAGCAGCCAACTAGCGGGAGGGCCCCACGAGCAGTACTTC.